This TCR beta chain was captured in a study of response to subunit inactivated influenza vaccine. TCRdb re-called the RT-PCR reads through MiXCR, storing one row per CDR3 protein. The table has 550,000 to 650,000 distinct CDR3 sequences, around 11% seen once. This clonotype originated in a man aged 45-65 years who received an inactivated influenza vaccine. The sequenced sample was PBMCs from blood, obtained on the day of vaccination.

CDR3 region: CASSLNFNEQFF. CDR3 bases: TGTGCCAGCAGCTTAAATTTCAATGAGCAGTTCTTC. The genes are TRBV7-6 and TRBJ2-1; D uncertain. The germline gives CDR1 SGHVS, CDR2 FNYEAQ. Deletions cut 2 bases from V and 6 bases from J, with 5 bases between. The CDR3 is 12 residues long.